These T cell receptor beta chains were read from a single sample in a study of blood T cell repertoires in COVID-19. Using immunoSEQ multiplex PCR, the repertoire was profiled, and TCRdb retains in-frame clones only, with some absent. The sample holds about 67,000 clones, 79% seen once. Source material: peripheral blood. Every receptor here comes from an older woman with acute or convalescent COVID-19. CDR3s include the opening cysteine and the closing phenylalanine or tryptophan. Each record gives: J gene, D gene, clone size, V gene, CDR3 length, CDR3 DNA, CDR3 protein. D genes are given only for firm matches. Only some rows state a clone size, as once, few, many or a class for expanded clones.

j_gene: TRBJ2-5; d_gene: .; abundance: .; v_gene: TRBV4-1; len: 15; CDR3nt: TGCGCCAGCAGCGAAAATGCAGGGATTCAAGAGACCCAGTACTTC; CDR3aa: CASSENAGIQETQYF
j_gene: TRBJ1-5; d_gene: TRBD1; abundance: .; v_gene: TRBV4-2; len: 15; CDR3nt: TGTGCCAGCAGCCAAGGACAGGGAGGCAATCAGCCCCAGCATTTT; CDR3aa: CASSQGQGGNQPQHF
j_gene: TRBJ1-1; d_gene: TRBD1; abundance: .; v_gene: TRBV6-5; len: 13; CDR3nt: TGTGCCAGCAGTTACTCGGCAGGGGGAGAAGCTTTCTTT; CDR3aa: CASSYSAGGEAFF
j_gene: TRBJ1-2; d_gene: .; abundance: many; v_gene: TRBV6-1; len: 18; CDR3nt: TGTGCCAGCAGTGAAGTAGGGGGTGCAGTTTTCTCTAACTATGGCTACACCTTC; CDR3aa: CASSEVGGAVFSNYGYTF
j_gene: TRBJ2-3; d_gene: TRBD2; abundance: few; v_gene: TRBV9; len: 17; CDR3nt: TGTGCCAGCAGCGTAGTCACTGCGGGGGGGAAGTCAGATACGCAGTATTTT; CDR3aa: CASSVVTAGGKSDTQYF
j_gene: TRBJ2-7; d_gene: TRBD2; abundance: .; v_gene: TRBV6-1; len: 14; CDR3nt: TGTGCCAGCAGTGAAACGGGGGGGCCTGGCGAGCAGTACTTC; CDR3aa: CASSETGGPGEQYF
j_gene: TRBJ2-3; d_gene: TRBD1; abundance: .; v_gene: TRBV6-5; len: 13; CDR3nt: TGTGCCAGCCGGGACAGGGAATCAGATACGCAGTATTTT; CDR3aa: CASRDRESDTQYF
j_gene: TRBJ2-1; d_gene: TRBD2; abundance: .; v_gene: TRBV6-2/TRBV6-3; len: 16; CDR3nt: TGTGCCAGCAGTTACTCCCTAGCGGGAGTGAGGAATGAGCAGTTCTTC; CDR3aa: CASSYSLAGVRNEQFF
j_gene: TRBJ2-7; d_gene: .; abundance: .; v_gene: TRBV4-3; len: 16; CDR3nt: TGCGCCAGCAGCCAAGAGCCCCGGGGGGCCCGCTACGAGCAGTACTTC; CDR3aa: CASSQEPRGARYEQYF
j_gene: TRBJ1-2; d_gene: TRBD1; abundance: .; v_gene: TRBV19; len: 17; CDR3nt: TGTGCCAGTAGGGGATTGTTGGACAGGGTCTATAACTATGGCTACACCTTC; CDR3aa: CASRGLLDRVYNYGYTF
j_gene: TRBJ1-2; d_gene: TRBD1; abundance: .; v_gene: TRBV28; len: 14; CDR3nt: TGTGCCAGCAGGCTCCCGACAGGGCGCTATGGCTACACCTTC; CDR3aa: CASRLPTGRYGYTF
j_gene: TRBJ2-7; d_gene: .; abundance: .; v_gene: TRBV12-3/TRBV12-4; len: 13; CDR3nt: TGTGCCAGCAGTTACAGAATCCCCTACGAGCAGTACTTC; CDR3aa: CASSYRIPYEQYF
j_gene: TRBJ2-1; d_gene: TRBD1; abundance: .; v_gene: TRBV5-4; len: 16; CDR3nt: TGTGCCAGCAGCTTGGCGGGGACAGGGGTTGGGGAAAAGCAGTTCTTC; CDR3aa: CASSLAGTGVGEKQFF
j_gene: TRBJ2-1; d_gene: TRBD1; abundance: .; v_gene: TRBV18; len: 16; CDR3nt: TGTGCCAGCTCACCAATGAGACAGGGGGCCTACAATGAGCAGTTCTTC; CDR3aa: CASSPMRQGAYNEQFF
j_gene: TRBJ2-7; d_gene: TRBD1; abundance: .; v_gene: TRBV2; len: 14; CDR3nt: TGTGCCAGCTCCCCGGACAGGGCGGTTTACGAGCAGTACTTC; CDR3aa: CASSPDRAVYEQYF